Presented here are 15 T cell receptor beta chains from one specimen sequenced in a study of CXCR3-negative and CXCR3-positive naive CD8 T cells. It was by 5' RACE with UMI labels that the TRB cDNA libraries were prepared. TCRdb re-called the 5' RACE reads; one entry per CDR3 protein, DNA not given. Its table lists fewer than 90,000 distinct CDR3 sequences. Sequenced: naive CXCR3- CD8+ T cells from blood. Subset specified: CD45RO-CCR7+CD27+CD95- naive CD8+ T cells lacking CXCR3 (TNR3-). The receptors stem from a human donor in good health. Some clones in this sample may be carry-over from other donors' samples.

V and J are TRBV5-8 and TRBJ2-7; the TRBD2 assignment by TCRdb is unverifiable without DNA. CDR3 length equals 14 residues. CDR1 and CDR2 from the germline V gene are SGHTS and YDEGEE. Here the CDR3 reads CASSSSGSTYEQYF.

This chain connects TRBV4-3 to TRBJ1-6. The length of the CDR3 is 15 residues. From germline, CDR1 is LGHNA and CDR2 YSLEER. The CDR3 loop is CASSQTWAGDSPLHF.

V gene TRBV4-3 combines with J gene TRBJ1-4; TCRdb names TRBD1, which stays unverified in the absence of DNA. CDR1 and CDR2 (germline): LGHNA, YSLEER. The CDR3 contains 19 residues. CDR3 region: CASSSSSDTLSGTNEKLFF.

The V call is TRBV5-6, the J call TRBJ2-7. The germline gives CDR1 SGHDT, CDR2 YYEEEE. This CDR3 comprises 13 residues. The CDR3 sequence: CASSLAATYEQYF.

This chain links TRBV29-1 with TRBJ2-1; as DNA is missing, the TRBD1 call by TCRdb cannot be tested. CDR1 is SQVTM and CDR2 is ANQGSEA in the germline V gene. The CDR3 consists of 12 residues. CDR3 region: CSVGTGVNEQFF.

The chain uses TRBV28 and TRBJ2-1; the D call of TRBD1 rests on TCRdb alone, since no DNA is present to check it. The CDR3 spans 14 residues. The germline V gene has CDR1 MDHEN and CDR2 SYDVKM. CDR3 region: CASSRDRGWNEQFF.

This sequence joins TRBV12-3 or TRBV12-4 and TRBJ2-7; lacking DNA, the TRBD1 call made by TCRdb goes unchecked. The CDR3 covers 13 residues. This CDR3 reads CASSLGGGDEQYF.

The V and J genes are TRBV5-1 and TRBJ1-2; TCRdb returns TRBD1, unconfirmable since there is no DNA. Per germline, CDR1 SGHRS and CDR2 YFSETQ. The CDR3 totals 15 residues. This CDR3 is CASSDRDSANYGYTF.

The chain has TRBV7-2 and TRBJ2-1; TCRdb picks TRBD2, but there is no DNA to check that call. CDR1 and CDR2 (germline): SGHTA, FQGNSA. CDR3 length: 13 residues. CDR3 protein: CASGLEPYNDQFF. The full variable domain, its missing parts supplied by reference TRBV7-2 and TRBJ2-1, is GAGVSQSPSNKVTEKGKDVELRCDPISGHTALYWYRQSLGQGLEFLIYFQGNSAPDKSGLPSDRFSAERTGGSVSTLTIQRTQQEDSAVYLCASGLEPYNDQFFGPGTRLTVL.

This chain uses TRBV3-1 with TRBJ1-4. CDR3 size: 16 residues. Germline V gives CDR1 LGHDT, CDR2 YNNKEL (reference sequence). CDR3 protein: CASSQASRGRREKLFF.

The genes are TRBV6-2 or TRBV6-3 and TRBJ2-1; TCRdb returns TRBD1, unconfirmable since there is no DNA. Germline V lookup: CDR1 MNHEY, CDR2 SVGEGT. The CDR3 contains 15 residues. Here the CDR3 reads CASSYDGSRGWEQFF.

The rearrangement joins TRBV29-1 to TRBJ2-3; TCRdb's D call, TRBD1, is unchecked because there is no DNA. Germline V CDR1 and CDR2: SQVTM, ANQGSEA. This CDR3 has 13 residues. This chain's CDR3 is CSEGTGGTDTQYF.

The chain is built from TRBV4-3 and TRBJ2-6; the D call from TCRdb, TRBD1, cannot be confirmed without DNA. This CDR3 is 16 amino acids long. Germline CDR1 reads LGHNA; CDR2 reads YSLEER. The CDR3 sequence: CASSQDAQGGANVLTF.

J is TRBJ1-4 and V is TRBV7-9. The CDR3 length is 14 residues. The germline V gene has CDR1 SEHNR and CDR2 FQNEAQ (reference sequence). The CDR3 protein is CASSPRDLAEKLFF.

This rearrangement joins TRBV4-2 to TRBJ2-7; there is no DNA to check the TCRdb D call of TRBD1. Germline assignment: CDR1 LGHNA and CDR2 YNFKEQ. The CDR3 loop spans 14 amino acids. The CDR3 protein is CASSPLGDSYEQYF.